Below, 11 T cell receptor beta chains from the same sample are listed, as sequenced in a study of human T cells and chemical hapten exposure. Time point given: patch test 3, about 24 weeks after DPC sensitization. The treatment denotes: therapeutic diphenylcyclopropenone sensitization with weekly scalp DPC. TCRdb used MiXCR to reprocess the RACE reads, holding one entry per CDR3 protein. The data contain about 84,000 distinct CDR3 sequences, 11% of them singletons. The specimen comprised whole blood, sampled in connection with sensitization to the hapten diphenylcyclopropenone (DPC). The origin of the receptors is a woman aged 45 to 65 with alopecia areata. Some clones in this sample may be carry-over from other donors' samples.

This clonotype came up many times. The J gene is TRBJ2-7, the V gene TRBV9; 9 bases match TRBD2. In germline, CDR1 is SGDLS, CDR2 YYNGEE. The V segment lost 0 bases and the J segment 5 bases; nucleotides outside the gene matches: 9. The CDR3 runs 16 residues. The CDR3 DNA reads as TGTGCCAGCAGCGTAGGGGCGGGAGGGAGTAACAACGAGCAGTACTTC. Translated: CASSVGAGGSNNEQYF.

The V call is TRBV20-1, the J call TRBJ2-7; perhaps TRBD1 as D (5 bases). The CDR3 is 13 amino acids. Germline V gene data show CDR1 as DFQATT and CDR2 as SNEGSKA (reference sequence). The ends were cut back, 0 bases at V and 4 bases at J, with 10 bases in the middle. CDR3 DNA sequence: TGCAGTGCTAGAGAGGCAGGGCTTTACGAGCAGTACTTC. Translation: CSAREAGLYEQYF.

This clonotype came up many times. The chain has TRBV9 and TRBJ2-5, with D maybe TRBD2 (5 bases). The CDR3 covers 14 residues. CDR1 and CDR2 from the germline V gene are SGDLS and YYNGEE. V lost 4 bases and J lost 3, with 13 bases in between. This CDR3 is CASSPPGREETQYF. The CDR3 bases are TGTGCCAGCAGCCCCCCTGGGCGGGAAGAGACCCAGTACTTC.

This clonotype was counted ten times or more. The chain links TRBV5-6 to TRBJ2-3; the match to TRBD2 covers 14 bases. The CDR3 is 19 residues long. Trimming removed 4 bases from V and 0 bases from J; junction bases left unmatched: 10. Germline V gene sequence: CDR1 SGHDT, CDR2 YYEEEE. CDR3 region: CASSRPGLAGVPSTDTQYF. CDR3 bases: TGTGCCAGCAGCAGACCGGGACTAGCGGGAGTCCCAAGCACAGATACGCAGTATTTT.

This clonotype was recorded at least ten times. This chain uses TRBV21-1 with TRBJ2-2. TRBV21-1 is noted as a pseudogene. The CDR3 sequence is 16 residues long. The CDR3 reads CASSKEEIPNTGELFF. The CDR3 DNA follows: TGTGCCAGCAGCAAAGAGGAGATCCCGAACACCGGGGAGCTGTTTTTT.

This clonotype was seen ten or more times. The rearrangement links TRBV6-2 or TRBV6-3 to TRBJ2-5, with 7 bases identical to TRBD1. Germline V gene sequence: CDR1 MNHEY, CDR2 SVGEGT. Trimming removed 6 bases from V and 4 bases from J; junction bases left unmatched: 5. This CDR3 is 13 amino acids long. CDR3 region: CASSDRDPETQYF. The DNA of the CDR3 is TGTGCCAGCAGCGACAGGGACCCAGAGACCCAGTACTTC.

Ten or more counts support this clonotype. The chain recombines TRBV30 with TRBJ1-5, with D maybe TRBD1 (6 bases). The CDR3 loop spans 15 amino acids. The germline V gene encodes CDR1 GTSNPN and CDR2 SVGIG (reference sequence). V lost 2 bases and J lost 2, with 13 bases in between. Here the CDR3 reads CAWSRQGFGNQPQHF. The CDR3 DNA reads as TGTGCCTGGAGTCGTCAGGGGTTTGGCAATCAGCCCCAGCATTTT.

The J gene is TRBJ1-6, the V gene TRBV3-1; no clear D gene. Trimming pared 0 bases from V and 9 bases from J, leaving 0 bases between. Germline-derived CDR1 and CDR2 are LGHDT and YNNKEL (reference sequence). The CDR3 sequence is 11 residues long. The CDR3 sequence is CASSQDSPLHF. The CDR3 coding sequence is TGTGCCAGCAGCCAAGATTCACCCCTCCACTTT.

The chain employs TRBV29-1 and TRBJ1-2, with 9 bases matching TRBD1. Germline V gene lookup returns CDR1 SQVTM and CDR2 ANQGSEA. This CDR3 has 13 residues. The V segment lost 3 bases and the J segment 2 bases; nucleotides outside the gene matches: 1. CDR3 region: CSVDGTGNYGYTF. The CDR3 region has the DNA TGCAGCGTTGATGGGACAGGGAACTATGGCTACACCTTC.

A few counts support this clonotype. The chain recombines TRBV20-1 with TRBJ2-1; TRBD2 is a possible D gene (6 bases). In germline, CDR1 is DFQATT, CDR2 SNEGSKA (reference sequence). With 6 bases removed from V and 0 bases from J, the gap between germline ends came to 15 bases. This CDR3 is 15 amino acids long. The CDR3 here is CSAPHKRVSYNEQFF. For the CDR3, the DNA is TGCAGTGCCCCGCACAAGCGGGTCTCCTACAATGAGCAGTTCTTC.

J is TRBJ1-4 and V is TRBV19, with D unresolved. Germline V CDR1 and CDR2: LNHDA, SQIVND (reference sequence). The CDR3 runs 15 residues. V gave up 3 bases and J gave up 8 bases, with 16 bases separating them. CDR3 nucleotide sequence: TGTGCCAGTAGTATGATTCCGGGGAGTGGGGAAAAACTGTTTTTT. It encodes CASSMIPGSGEKLFF.